A selection of T cell receptor beta chains follows, all from one sample in a study of a mutant IDH1 vaccine in newly diagnosed glioma. Produced via immunoSEQ multiplex PCR; TCRdb's table is partial and in-frame only. Seen here are roughly 44,000 clones, about 76% observed once, and the top ten hold 4.7%. These receptors' targets are unknown. The sample consisted of PBMCs, taken from a glioma patient whose treatment included an IDH1 peptide vaccine. These receptors were obtained from a woman between 40 and 50 years old with glioma. Some clones in this sample may be carry-over from other donors' samples. Both conserved end residues are part of each CDR3. The order of the fields is D gene, clone size, J gene, V gene, CDR3 protein, CDR3 DNA. D genes are given only for firm matches. Some rows mark clone size as missing; the rest say once, few, many or name a class of expanded clone.

D: -; size: few; J: TRBJ1-1; V: TRBV29-1; CDR3: CSVEGSITNTEAFF; DNA: TGCAGCGTTGAAGGCAGTATCACCAACACTGAAGCTTTCTTT
D: -; size: -; J: TRBJ2-7; V: TRBV9; CDR3: CASSTRRESEQYF; DNA: TGTGCCAGCAGCACCCGGAGGGAGAGCGAGCAGTACTTC
D: -; size: -; J: TRBJ1-1; V: TRBV7-9; CDR3: CASSLGALGAFF; DNA: TGTGCCAGCAGCTTAGGGGCGTTGGGAGCTTTCTTT
D: -; size: -; J: TRBJ2-7; V: TRBV7-2; CDR3: CASSREGPNRYEQYF; DNA: TGTGCCAGCAGCCGCGAGGGCCCTAATAGATACGAGCAGTACTTC
D: -; size: -; J: TRBJ2-5; V: TRBV6-6; CDR3: CASSAQETQYF; DNA: TGTGCCAGCAGTGCCCAAGAGACCCAGTACTTC
D: -; size: medium-sized; J: TRBJ1-1; V: TRBV4-1; CDR3: CASSGARAPKSANTEAFF; DNA: TGCGCCAGCAGCGGGGCTAGGGCTCCTAAGTCCGCGAACACTGAAGCTTTCTTT
D: -; size: -; J: TRBJ2-7; V: TRBV11-1; CDR3: CASSEGNEQYF; DNA: TGTGCCAGCAGTGAGGGGAACGAGCAGTACTTC
D: -; size: -; J: TRBJ2-1; V: TRBV7-9; CDR3: CASSLASDPYNEQFF; DNA: TGTGCCAGCAGCTTAGCGTCCGATCCGTACAATGAGCAGTTCTTC
D: -; size: -; J: TRBJ2-3; V: TRBV4-3; CDR3: CASSQPRRIDTQYF; DNA: TGCGCCAGCAGCCAACCCAGGAGGATAGATACGCAGTATTTT
D: -; size: -; J: TRBJ2-1; V: TRBV27; CDR3: CAIGLTPLDNEQFF; DNA: TGTGCCATCGGACTCACGCCACTCGACAATGAGCAGTTCTTC
D: -; size: -; J: TRBJ1-3; V: TRBV9; CDR3: CASSGPSASGNTIYF; DNA: TGTGCCAGCAGTGGTCCCTCGGCATCTGGAAACACCATATATTTT
D: -; size: -; J: TRBJ2-2; V: TRBV20-1; CDR3: CSAEGTGELFF; DNA: TGCAGTGCTGAAGGCACCGGGGAGCTGTTTTTT
D: -; size: -; J: TRBJ2-3; V: TRBV5-1; CDR3: CASCPPQGDTQYF; DNA: TGCGCCAGCTGTCCCCCCCAGGGAGATACGCAGTATTTT
D: TRBD2; size: -; J: TRBJ2-7; V: TRBV5-1; CDR3: CASSLGASGPYEQYF; DNA: TGCGCCAGCAGCTTGGGGGCTAGCGGCCCCTACGAGCAGTACTTC
D: TRBD1; size: once; J: TRBJ2-1; V: TRBV10-3; CDR3: CAISESPGQGYNEQFF; DNA: TGTGCCATCAGTGAGTCGCCGGGACAGGGGTACAATGAGCAGTTCTTC
D: -; size: -; J: TRBJ2-1; V: TRBV4-2; CDR3: CASSQGGGSPYNEQFF; DNA: TGTGCCAGCAGCCAAGGGGGTGGATCCCCCTACAATGAGCAGTTCTTC
D: TRBD2; size: -; J: TRBJ2-2; V: TRBV2; CDR3: CASSERGGSKGELFF; DNA: TGTGCCAGCAGTGAACGAGGCGGGAGCAAAGGGGAGCTGTTTTTT
D: -; size: -; J: TRBJ2-5; V: TRBV7-2; CDR3: CASSMEETQYF; DNA: TGTGCCAGCAGCATGGAAGAGACCCAGTACTTC
D: -; size: -; J: TRBJ1-4; V: TRBV28; CDR3: CASSPGPVRSEKLFF; DNA: TGTGCCAGCAGTCCCGGACCAGTCCGGAGTGAAAAACTGTTTTTT
D: -; size: -; J: TRBJ2-3; V: TRBV25-1; CDR3: CASSDSATDTQYF; DNA: TGTGCCAGCAGTGATTCTGCCACAGATACGCAGTATTTT
D: -; size: -; J: TRBJ2-2; V: TRBV6-1; CDR3: CASSLSTFAGELFF; DNA: TGTGCCAGCAGCCTCTCAACATTCGCGGGGGAGCTGTTTTTT
D: TRBD1; size: -; J: TRBJ1-1; V: TRBV2; CDR3: CANTGVTTEAFF; DNA: TGTGCCAATACAGGGGTTACCACTGAAGCTTTCTTT
D: -; size: -; J: TRBJ2-5; V: TRBV10-3; CDR3: CAISGSGPRKETQYF; DNA: TGTGCCATCAGTGGCTCGGGCCCAAGAAAAGAGACCCAGTACTTC
D: -; size: -; J: TRBJ2-2; V: TRBV9; CDR3: CASSPRDLNTGELFF; DNA: TGTGCCAGCAGCCCACGGGACCTTAACACCGGGGAGCTGTTTTTT
D: TRBD2; size: -; J: TRBJ2-7; V: TRBV4-1; CDR3: CASSQDPPFSGNYEQYF; DNA: TGCGCCAGCAGCCAAGACCCTCCTTTTAGCGGGAACTACGAGCAGTACTTC
D: -; size: few; J: TRBJ2-1; V: TRBV27; CDR3: CASSLAPGPMEQFF; DNA: TGTGCCAGCAGTTTAGCCCCCGGGCCCATGGAGCAGTTCTTC
D: -; size: -; J: TRBJ2-5; V: TRBV5-1; CDR3: CASSWTPGETQYF; DNA: TGCGCCAGCAGCTGGACCCCCGGCGAGACCCAGTACTTC
D: TRBD2; size: -; J: TRBJ2-7; V: TRBV5-1; CDR3: CASSLWGGYEQYF; DNA: TGCGCCAGCAGCTTATGGGGGGGCTACGAGCAGTACTTC
D: TRBD1; size: -; J: TRBJ2-7; V: TRBV7-8; CDR3: CASSLITGGAKYF; DNA: TGTGCCAGCAGCTTAATCACAGGGGGAGCTAAGTACTTC
D: -; size: -; J: TRBJ2-7; V: TRBV27; CDR3: CASSFRDSYEQYF; DNA: TGTGCCAGCAGTTTTAGGGACTCCTACGAGCAGTACTTC
D: TRBD1; size: -; J: TRBJ2-2; V: TRBV2; CDR3: CASSVGGTGGSGELFF; DNA: TGTGCCAGCAGTGTGGGGGGGACAGGGGGGTCCGGGGAGCTGTTTTTT
D: TRBD2; size: -; J: TRBJ2-1; V: TRBV4-2; CDR3: CASSQVVRGGARNEQFF; DNA: TGTGCCAGCAGCCAAGTCGTACGCGGGGGGGCGCGGAATGAGCAGTTCTTC
D: TRBD1; size: -; J: TRBJ1-5; V: TRBV4-2; CDR3: CASSQGDRAYSNQPQHF; DNA: TGTGCCAGCAGCCAAGGAGACAGGGCCTATAGCAATCAGCCCCAGCATTTT
D: -; size: -; J: TRBJ2-3; V: TRBV4-3; CDR3: CASSQALGDAPSTDTQYF; DNA: TGCGCCAGCAGCCAAGCCCTAGGGGACGCCCCTAGCACAGATACGCAGTATTTT
D: -; size: few; J: TRBJ1-6; V: TRBV7-7; CDR3: CASSPIGGGPVYNSPLHF; DNA: TGTGCTAGCAGCCCCATAGGGGGGGGCCCCGTCTATAATTCACCCCTCCACTTT